This passage covers 10 T cell receptor beta chains from one sample sequenced in a study of early T cells in non-severe SARS-CoV-2 infection. MiXCR, run by TCRdb on the 5' RACE reads, gives a single entry per CDR3 protein. The profile shows 100,000 to 140,000 distinct CDR3 sequences, more than 9.5% of them singletons. Specimen: whole blood. These receptors all stem from an adult who was a healthcare worker with PCR-confirmed SARS-CoV-2 infection or an uninfected control (not recorded which).

This clonotype was detected a few times. This rearrangement joins TRBV20-1 to TRBJ2-5, with a weak D call TRBD2 (5 bases). Trimming took off 3 bases at V and 7 bases at J, with 9 bases between the two ends. CDR3 length equals 11 residues. Germline CDR1 DFQATT, CDR2 SNEGSKA (reference sequence). The CDR3 DNA reads TGCAGTGCTAGCCTGGGGAGGACCCAGTACTTC. This sequence encodes CSASLGRTQYF.

This clonotype was found a few times. The CDR3, as DNA: TGCGCCAGCAGCGTGACAGGGGGCGCCGAGTACGAGCAGTACTTC. Protein product: CASSVTGGAEYEQYF. This chain links TRBV5-1 with TRBJ2-7, with 10 bases fitting TRBD1. The CDR3 is 15 amino acids. V shed 4 bases and J 4 bases; nucleotides not matched to a gene: 8. CDR1 SGHRS and CDR2 YFSETQ come from the germline V gene.

This clonotype rates as medium-sized. This chain joins TRBV7-9 and TRBJ2-4, with D perhaps matching TRBD1 (5 bases). Germline values: CDR1 SEHNR, CDR2 FQNEAQ (reference sequence). The CDR3 loop spans 14 amino acids. Trimming left V 3 bases short and J 6 bases short, with 12 bases between. CDR3: CASSLVSGINIQYF. The DNA of the CDR3 is TGTGCCAGCAGCTTGGTTTCAGGGATAAACATTCAGTACTTC.

This clonotype was seen many times. V and J are TRBV20-1 and TRBJ2-7; D could derive from TRBD1 or TRBD2 (5 bases each). Germline CDR1 DFQATT, CDR2 SNEGSKA (reference sequence). V was shortened by 5 bases and J by 6 bases, with 17 bases between the two germline ends. CDR3 length: 13 residues. DNA of the CDR3: TGCAGTGCTCCGACCCCGGGACCCACCGAGCAGTACTTC. It encodes CSAPTPGPTEQYF.

This clonotype has at least ten counts. V is TRBV29-1 and J is TRBJ1-1; D unresolved. Per the germline V gene, CDR1 is SQVTM and CDR2 is ANQGSEA. This CDR3 has 12 amino acids. V dropped 4 bases and J dropped 0 bases, with 6 bases sitting between them. The CDR3 loop is CSVARLNTEAFF. The CDR3 DNA reads as TGCAGCGTTGCGCGGTTGAACACTGAAGCTTTCTTT. Drawing the rest from reference TRBV29-1 and TRBJ1-1, the complete variable domain is SAVISQKPSRDICQRGTSLTIQCQVDSQVTMMFWYRQQPGQSLTLIATANQGSEATYESGFVIDKFPISRPNLTFSTLTVSNMSPEDSSIYLCSVARLNTEAFFGQGTRLTVV.

As concerns this clonotype: A read error may be the cause here, since a much bigger clone is one base away. This sequence joins TRBV20-1 and TRBJ1-4, with 9 nucleotides matching TRBD1. Germline lookup yields CDR1 DFQATT and CDR2 SNEGSKA (reference sequence). The CDR3 has 13 residues. The DNA for the CDR3 is TGCAGTGCTAGGGGGACAGGGAATGAAAATCTGTTTTTT. Encoded protein: CSARGTGNENLFF.

The CDR3 is CASSPPREGGEKLFF. The CDR3 DNA is TGTGCCAGCAGCCCACCGAGGGAGGGAGGTGAAAAACTGTTTTTT. The chain employs TRBV7-9 and TRBJ1-4, with D hard to call. The V end was cut by 5 bases, the J end by 7 bases, with 17 bases between. CDR3 length equals 15 residues. Germline V lookup: CDR1 SEHNR, CDR2 FQNEAQ (reference sequence).

The CDR3 sequence: CASSLVGSPDTQYF. CDR3 sequence (DNA): TGTGCCAGCAGCTTGGTCGGGAGCCCTGATACGCAGTATTTT. This chain uses TRBV5-4 with TRBJ2-3, with a possible D match to TRBD2 (6 bases). There are 14 residues in the CDR3. The V gene lost 0 bases and the J gene lost 6 bases, with 11 bases spanning the gap. Germline V gene lookup returns CDR1 SGHNT and CDR2 YYREEE (reference sequence).

This clonotype showed up many times. The CDR3 bases are TGTGCCAGCAGTTTAGACCGGGTCTCCTACGAGCAGTACTTC. This translates into CASSLDRVSYEQYF. The chain combines TRBV12-3 or TRBV12-4 with TRBJ2-7; D is unclear. This CDR3 is 14 amino acids long. V gave up 1 base and J gave up 0 bases, with 7 bases separating them.

This clonotype was seen a handful of times. V gene TRBV7-9 combines with J gene TRBJ2-7, with 10 bases that match TRBD1. This CDR3 is built from 14 residues. Trimming at V came to 4 bases and at J to 7 bases, leaving 7 bases not matched to a gene. Germline CDR1 SEHNR, CDR2 FQNEAQ (reference sequence). This chain's CDR3 is CASSWGDRGGEQYF. The CDR3 DNA reads TGTGCCAGCAGCTGGGGGGACAGGGGCGGTGAGCAGTACTTC.